This T cell receptor beta chain came from a study of blood T cell repertoires in COVID-19. At the level of the study: Samples representing acute and convalescent COVID-19 were sourced from the United States, Italy and Spain.

How the authors handled the data: Counts of nucleated cells, estimated from reference gene primer amplification, were obtained. Clones were read by immunoSEQ multiplex PCR, and TCRdb kept only the in-frame ones, dropping some. The DNA gave D and trimming, while V, J and clone size come from that table. The top ten hold roughly 15% of the sample, which has fewer than 150,000 clones, about four fifths seen once. This CDR3 spans 13 amino acids. Germline CDR1 SGDLS, CDR2 YYNGEE. Trimming cost V 0 bases and J 1 base, with 4 bases left between them. The material sequenced was peripheral blood. This chain connects TRBV9 to TRBJ1-1; the D is unclear. This TCR was sampled from a woman between 50 and 59 years old with acute or convalescent COVID-19. The DNA for the CDR3 is TGTGCCAGCAGCGTAGACGGGAACACTGAAGCTTTCTTT. Amino acid sequence: CASSVDGNTEAFF.